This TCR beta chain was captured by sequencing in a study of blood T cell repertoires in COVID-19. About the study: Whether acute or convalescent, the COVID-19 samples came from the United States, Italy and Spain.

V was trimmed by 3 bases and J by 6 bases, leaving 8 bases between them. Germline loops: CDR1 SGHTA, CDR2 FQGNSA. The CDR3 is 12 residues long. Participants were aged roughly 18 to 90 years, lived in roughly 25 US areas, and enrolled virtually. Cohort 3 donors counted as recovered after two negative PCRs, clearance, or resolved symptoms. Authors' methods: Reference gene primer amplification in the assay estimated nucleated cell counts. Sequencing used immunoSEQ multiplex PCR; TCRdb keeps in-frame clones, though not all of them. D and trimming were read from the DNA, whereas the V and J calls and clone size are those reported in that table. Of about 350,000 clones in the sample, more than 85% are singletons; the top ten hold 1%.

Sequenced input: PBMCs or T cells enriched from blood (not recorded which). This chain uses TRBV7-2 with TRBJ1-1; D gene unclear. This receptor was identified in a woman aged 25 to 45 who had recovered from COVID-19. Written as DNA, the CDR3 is TGTGCCAGCAGCTTTCGAGAGGCTGAAGCTTTCTTT. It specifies CASSFREAEAFF.